The 10 T cell receptor delta chains given below trace back to one sample, sequenced in a study of gamma-delta chains in newborns, infants, children. TCRdb called clones from the reads again using CATT. This table holds some 4,000 delta-chain clones, 2% to 2.5% found once. Specimen: blood. The origin of the receptors is a child who was a newborn, infant or young child, either healthy, febrile or measles-vaccinated (not recorded which).

Note on this clone: TCRdb's protein for this DNA is that of a much larger clone and differs from the translation at residue 5, likely a read error; the protein shown is the DNA translation. The rearrangement links TRDV2 to TRDJ2, with 10 bases identical to TRDD3. CDR1 is GEAIGNYY and CDR2 is EKD in the germline V gene. The CDR3 runs 16 residues. V trimming: 3 bases; J trimming: 0 bases; junction bases outside the gene matches: 3. CDR3 amino acids: CACDALGDTLTAQLFF. The CDR3 nucleotides read TGTGCCTGTGACGCTCTGGGGGATACTTTGACAGCACAACTCTTCTTT.

By sample fraction, this clone is large. The identical CDR3 is also encoded by other nucleotide sequences in the sample. This rearrangement joins TRDV2 to TRDJ1; TRDD3 agrees at 7 bases. V gave up 3 bases and J gave up 0 bases; unmatched junction bases: 12. Germline V gene sequence: CDR1 GEAIGNYY, CDR2 EKD. This CDR3 contains 17 residues. The CDR3 region is CACDPAGDRLYTDKLIF. The CDR3 bases are TGTGCCTGTGACCCTGCGGGGGATCGGCTGTACACCGATAAACTCATCTTT.

This clone has just a few counts. A far larger clone is one base from this, pointing to a likely read error. The chain has TRDV2 and TRDJ3, with 10 bases identical to TRDD3. CDR3 length: 20 amino acids. CDR1 and CDR2 (germline): GEAIGNYY, EKD. CDR3 loop: CACDRTGGSVSSWDTRQVFF. The CDR3 bases are TGTGCCTGTGACCGTACTGGGGGATCTGTAAGCTCCTGGGACACCCGACAGGTGTTTTTC.

This clone came up a few times. The protein recorded in TCRdb matches a much larger clone and deviates from this DNA's translation at residue 3, suggesting a read error; the protein here is obtained by translating the DNA. This sequence joins TRDV2 and TRDJ3, with 13 bases that match TRDD3. The CDR3 has 21 residues. Germline CDR1 reads GEAIGNYY; CDR2 reads EKD. The CDR3 DNA follows: TGTGCCGGTGACCCATTACTGGGGGATACGCCGAGCTCCTGGGACACCCGACAGATGTTTTTC. As protein: CAGDPLLGDTPSSWDTRQMFF.

This clone qualifies as medium-sized (0.01 to 0.1%). Other DNA sequences from this sample encode an identical CDR3 as well. The J gene is TRDJ3, the V gene TRDV1, with TRDD2 as a possible D gene (6 bases). Germline V gene lookup returns CDR1 TSWWSYY and CDR2 QGS. The CDR3 totals 25 residues. Trimming cost V 5 bases and J 0 bases, with 35 bases left between them. The DNA for the CDR3 is TGTGCTCTTGGGAACCCCCCCCATCCTACACTCCGACTGCGGGCCGACTCCTGGGACACCCGACAGATGTTTTTC. Amino acids: CALGNPPHPTLRLRADSWDTRQMFF.

In this sample, this clone turned up a few times. One base separates it from a far larger clone, so it is likely a read error. This CDR3 is also generated by other DNA sequences in the sample. The chain links TRDV1 to TRDJ1; 8 bases map to TRDD3. Trimming removed 3 bases from V and 7 bases from J; junction bases left unmatched: 22. The CDR3 is made up of 19 amino acids. CDR1 TSWWSYY and CDR2 QGS come from the germline V gene. This CDR3 reads CALGDLTDLPRGIEGKLIF. The CDR3 coding sequence is TGTGCTCTTGGGGACCTAACAGACCTTCCCCGGGGGATAGAAGGTAAACTCATCTTT.

This clone was seen more than once but under ten times. This likely stems from a read error, as it lies one base from a far larger clone. In the same sample, other DNA sequences code for this CDR3. The chain joins TRDV1 to TRDJ1; TRDD3 agrees at 13 bases. After removal of 6 bases from V and 7 bases from J, the junction contained 32 bases not matched to a gene. This CDR3 contains 23 residues. Germline V gene sequence: CDR1 TSWWSYY, CDR2 QGS. In DNA, the CDR3 is TGTGCTCTTGGATCCCAAGGGGCTGGCCTACGTGCCACTGGGGGATACGCGGAATTTAAACTCATCTTT. It translates to CALGSQGAGLRATGGYAEFKLIF.

On this clone: A far larger clone is one base from this, pointing to a likely read error. The same CDR3 is also encoded by other DNA sequences in this sample. This chain joins TRDV2 and TRDJ2; TRDD3 agrees at 9 bases. The CDR3 consists of 18 residues. Germline loops: CDR1 GEAIGNYY, CDR2 EKD. V dropped 1 base and J dropped 3; count of bases not matched to a gene: 11. CDR3 nucleotide sequence: TGTGCCTGTGACACGCTTACTGGGGGACCGCCTCTGACAGCACAACTCTTCTTT. It specifies CACDTLTGGPPLTAQLFF.

Regarding this clone: TCRdb assigns this DNA the protein of a much larger clone, which departs from its translation at residue 14; this likely reflects a read error, and the protein shown comes from translating the DNA. The rearrangement joins TRAV29/DV5 to TRDJ1; 9 bases line up with TRDD3. Germline V CDR1 and CDR2: NSMFDY, ISSIKDK. This CDR3 region has 16 residues. The CDR3 loop is CAASARVGDKTDKPIF. CDR3 nucleotide sequence: TGTGCAGCAAGCGCGAGGGTGGGGGATAAAACCGATAAACCCATCTTT.

To note about this clone: TCRdb's protein for this DNA is that of a much larger clone and differs from the translation at residue 6, likely a read error; the protein shown is the DNA translation. V usage is TRDV2 and J usage is TRDJ2; 9 bases align to TRDD3. The J segment lost 0 bases and the V segment lost 1 base, leaving 8 bases of the junction unmatched. This CDR3 comprises 18 residues. Looked up from germline, CDR1 is GEAIGNYY and CDR2 is EKD. CDR3 bases: TGTGCCTGTGACACGCCTACTGGGGGACCGCCTTTGACAGCACAACTCTTCTTT. It translates to CACDTPTGGPPLTAQLFF.